The clone carrying this T cell receptor (beta chain) was seen just once. This record comes from a study of blood T cell repertoires in COVID-19. The data were produced by immunoSEQ multiplex PCR, yet TCRdb's version contains in-frame clones alone and is incomplete. This table holds about 120,000 clones, about 85% found once. In germline, CDR1 is SGHDT, CDR2 YYEEEE. The junction had 6 bases not matched to a gene; V was cut back by 1 base and J by 4 bases. The CDR3 is 15 residues long. The sample taken for sequencing was peripheral blood. The TCR originated in a man between 60 and 75 years old with acute or convalescent COVID-19. V gene TRBV5-6 combines with J gene TRBJ2-7; TRBD2 agrees at 9 bases. CDR3 in amino acids: CASSLRLAGRYEQYF. The CDR3 DNA reads as TGTGCCAGCAGCTTGCGTCTAGCGGGAAGGTACGAGCAGTACTTC.